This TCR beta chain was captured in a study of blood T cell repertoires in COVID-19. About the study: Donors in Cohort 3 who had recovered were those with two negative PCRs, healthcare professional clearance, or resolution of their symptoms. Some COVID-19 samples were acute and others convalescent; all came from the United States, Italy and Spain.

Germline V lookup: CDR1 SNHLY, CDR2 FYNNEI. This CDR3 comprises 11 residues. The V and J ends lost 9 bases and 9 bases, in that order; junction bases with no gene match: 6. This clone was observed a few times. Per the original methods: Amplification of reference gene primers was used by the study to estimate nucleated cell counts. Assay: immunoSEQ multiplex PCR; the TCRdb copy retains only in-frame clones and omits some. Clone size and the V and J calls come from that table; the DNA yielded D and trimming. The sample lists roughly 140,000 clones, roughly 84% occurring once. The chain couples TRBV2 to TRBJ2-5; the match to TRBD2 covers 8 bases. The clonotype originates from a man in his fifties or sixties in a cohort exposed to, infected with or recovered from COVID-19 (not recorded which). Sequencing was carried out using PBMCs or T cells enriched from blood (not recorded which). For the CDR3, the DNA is TGTGCCAGTAGCGGGGTTGGGGCCCAGTACTTC. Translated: CASSGVGAQYF.